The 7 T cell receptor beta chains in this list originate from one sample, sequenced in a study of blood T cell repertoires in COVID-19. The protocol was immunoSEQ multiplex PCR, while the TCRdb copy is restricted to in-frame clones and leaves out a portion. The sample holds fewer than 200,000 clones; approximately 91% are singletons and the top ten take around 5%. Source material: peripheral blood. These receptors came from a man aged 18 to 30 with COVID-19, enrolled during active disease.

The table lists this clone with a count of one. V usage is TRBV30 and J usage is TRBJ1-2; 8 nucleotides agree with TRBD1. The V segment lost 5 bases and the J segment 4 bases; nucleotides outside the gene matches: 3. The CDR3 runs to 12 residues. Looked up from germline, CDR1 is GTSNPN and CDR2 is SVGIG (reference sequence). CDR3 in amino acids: CAWDRGIYGYTF. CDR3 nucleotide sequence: TGTGCCTGGGACAGGGGAATCTATGGCTACACCTTC.

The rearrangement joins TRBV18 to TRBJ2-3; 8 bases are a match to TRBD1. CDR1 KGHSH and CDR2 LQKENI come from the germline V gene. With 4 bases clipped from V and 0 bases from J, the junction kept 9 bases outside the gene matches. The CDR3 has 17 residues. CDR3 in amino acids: CASSQIPGTGSTDTQYF. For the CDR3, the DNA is TGTGCCAGCTCACAAATCCCCGGGACAGGAAGCACAGATACGCAGTATTTT.

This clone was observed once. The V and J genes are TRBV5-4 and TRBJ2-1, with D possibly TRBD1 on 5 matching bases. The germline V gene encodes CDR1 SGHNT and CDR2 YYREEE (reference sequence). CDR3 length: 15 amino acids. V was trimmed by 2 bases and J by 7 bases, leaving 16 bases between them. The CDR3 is CASSLHQGTVNEQFF. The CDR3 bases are TGTGCCAGCAGCTTACATCAGGGTACCGTAAATGAGCAGTTCTTC.

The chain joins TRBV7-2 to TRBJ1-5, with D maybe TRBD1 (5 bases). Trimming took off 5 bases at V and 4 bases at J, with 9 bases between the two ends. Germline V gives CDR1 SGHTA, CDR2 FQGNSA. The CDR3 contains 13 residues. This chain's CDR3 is CASSQDMNQPQHF. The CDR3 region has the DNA TGTGCCAGCAGCCAGGACATGAATCAGCCCCAGCATTTT.

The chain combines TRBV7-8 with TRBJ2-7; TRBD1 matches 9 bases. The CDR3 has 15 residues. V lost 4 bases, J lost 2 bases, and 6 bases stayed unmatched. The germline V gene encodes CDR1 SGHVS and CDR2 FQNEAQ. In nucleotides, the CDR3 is TGTGCCAGCAGCTCAATCCGGGACAGGGCCTACGAGCAGTACTTC. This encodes CASSSIRDRAYEQYF.

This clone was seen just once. CDR3 sequence reads: CASSPSNIYNEQFF. CDR3 coding DNA: TGTGCCAGCAGCCCTAGTAATATCTACAATGAGCAGTTCTTC. The chain employs TRBV5-4 and TRBJ2-1; no clear D gene. Germline V gene lookup returns CDR1 SGHNT and CDR2 YYREEE (reference sequence). Trimming cost V 4 bases and J 3 bases, with 11 bases left between them. The CDR3 is 14 residues long.

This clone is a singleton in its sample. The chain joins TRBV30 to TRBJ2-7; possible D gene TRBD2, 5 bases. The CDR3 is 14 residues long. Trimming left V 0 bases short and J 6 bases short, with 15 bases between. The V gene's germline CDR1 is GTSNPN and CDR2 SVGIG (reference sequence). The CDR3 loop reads CAWSVRRSFGEQYF. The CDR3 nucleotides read TGTGCCTGGAGTGTACGGAGGAGCTTTGGCGAGCAGTACTTC.